The TCR beta chain described here comes from a study of shared clonotypes between healthy human individuals. Study results and caveats: Generally, naive subsets (rather than memory subsets) showed larger estimated richness. Genetic and exposure-history diversity was limited by the small donor number.

V dropped 1 base and J dropped 3 bases, with 13 bases sitting between them. CDR1 and CDR2 (germline): MGHRA, YSYEKL. The CDR3 is 16 residues long. It was at deep level that the assay was run. Using immunoSEQ multiplex PCR, the repertoire was profiled, and TCRdb retains in-frame clones only, with some absent. The data contain some 1,100,000 clones, about 80% of them singletons. Turning to this clone: Antigen: not known.

Sequenced sample: memory CD4+ T cells from PBMCs. Subset given: CD45RA-negative fraction. The sequence was collected from a young man in good health. Some clones in this sample may be carry-over from other donors' samples. This rearrangement joins TRBV4-1 to TRBJ1-5, with D perhaps matching TRBD1 (5 bases). CDR3 coding DNA: TGCGCCAGCAGCCAAGTAACCGGGACGGCCAATCAGCCCCAGCATTTT. Protein: CASSQVTGTANQPQHF.